Reported below is one T cell receptor (beta chain). The antigen is not known. With 60 Vbeta and 13 Jbeta primers, the PCR was carried out. The data were produced by immunoSEQ multiplex PCR, yet TCRdb's version contains in-frame clones alone and is incomplete. The table shows about 300,000 clones, with 86% occurring only once. These data come from a study of cytomegalovirus exposure and HLA in healthy donors. For the study at large: Earlier findings included 100 million to 130 million unique TCR beta sequences obtained from 150 million to 200 million T cells. Findings and caveats of the study: Association with HLA alleles at 0.05 false discovery rate was found for 16,951 TCR beta sequences in a later analysis. The study recorded some 160 TCR beta chains that were cytomegalovirus-associated. Looking again later, the authors saw that most CMV-associated TCR beta chains seemed HLA-restricted.

CDR1 is MDHEN and CDR2 is SYDVKM in the germline V gene. V lost 4 bases and J lost 5; bases outside the gene matches: 11. The CDR3 consists of 16 residues. The sequenced material came from PBMCs. The chain recombines TRBV28 with TRBJ2-1; the match to TRBD1 covers 7 bases. The sequence came from a man aged 35 to 55 in good health and CMV-seropositive. The CDR3 region is CASSSSWGQTNNEQFF. For the CDR3, the DNA is TGTGCCAGCAGTTCCAGTTGGGGACAGACAAACAATGAGCAGTTCTTC.